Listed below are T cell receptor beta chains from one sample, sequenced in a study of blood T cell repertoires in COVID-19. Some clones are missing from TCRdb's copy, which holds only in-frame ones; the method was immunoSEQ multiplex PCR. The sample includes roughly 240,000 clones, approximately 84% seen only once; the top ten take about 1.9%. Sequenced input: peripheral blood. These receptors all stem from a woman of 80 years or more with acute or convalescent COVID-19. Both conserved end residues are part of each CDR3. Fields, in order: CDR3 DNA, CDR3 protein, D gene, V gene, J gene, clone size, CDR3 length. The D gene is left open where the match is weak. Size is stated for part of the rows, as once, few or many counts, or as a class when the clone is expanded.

CDR3 DNA: TGTGCCAGCAGCATTACGATAACAGAGTACCAAGAGACCCAGTACTTC; CDR3 protein: CASSITITEYQETQYF; D gene: -; V gene: TRBV5-4; J gene: TRBJ2-5; clone size: -; CDR3 length: 16
CDR3 DNA: TGTGCCAGCAGCTCCCGGGTTAGCGGGAGCACAGATACGCAGTATTTT; CDR3 protein: CASSSRVSGSTDTQYF; D gene: TRBD2; V gene: TRBV7-9; J gene: TRBJ2-3; clone size: -; CDR3 length: 16
CDR3 DNA: TGTGCCAGCTCACCAACAGGGGCGACCAGCGAGCAGTACTTC; CDR3 protein: CASSPTGATSEQYF; D gene: TRBD1; V gene: TRBV18; J gene: TRBJ2-7; clone size: -; CDR3 length: 14
CDR3 DNA: TGTGCCAGCTCAACCTTAGCGGGCACAGATACGCAGTATTTT; CDR3 protein: CASSTLAGTDTQYF; D gene: -; V gene: TRBV18; J gene: TRBJ2-3; clone size: -; CDR3 length: 14
CDR3 DNA: TGTGCCAGCAGCTTAGCGGGCAGGTTCCGTGGGGGCGGCGAGCAGTACTTC; CDR3 protein: CASSLAGRFRGGGEQYF; D gene: -; V gene: TRBV7-2; J gene: TRBJ2-7; clone size: -; CDR3 length: 17
CDR3 DNA: TGTGCCAGAAGCTTGGGTCGGGAGTCGCACACCGGGGAGCTGTTTTTT; CDR3 protein: CARSLGRESHTGELFF; D gene: -; V gene: TRBV5-3; J gene: TRBJ2-2; clone size: -; CDR3 length: 16
CDR3 DNA: TGTGCCAGCAGTTTACGAGGGGAGGCGCAGTACTTC; CDR3 protein: CASSLRGEAQYF; D gene: -; V gene: TRBV28; J gene: TRBJ2-7; clone size: -; CDR3 length: 12
CDR3 DNA: TGTGCCAGCAGCTTAGGCAGGGGGGCCGATGAAGCTTTCTTT; CDR3 protein: CASSLGRGADEAFF; D gene: TRBD1; V gene: TRBV7-9; J gene: TRBJ1-1; clone size: -; CDR3 length: 14
CDR3 DNA: TGTGCCAGCATTTTAGATGTAGAGACCCAGTACTTC; CDR3 protein: CASILDVETQYF; D gene: -; V gene: TRBV7-2; J gene: TRBJ2-5; clone size: few; CDR3 length: 12
CDR3 DNA: TGTGCCAGCAGCTTGGGCTCGCGGGGGGGCACAGATACGCAGTATTTT; CDR3 protein: CASSLGSRGGTDTQYF; D gene: TRBD2; V gene: TRBV5-4; J gene: TRBJ2-3; clone size: -; CDR3 length: 16
CDR3 DNA: TGTGCCAGCAGCTTAGCCCTCATGAGCGGGAGGGCCCCAGATACGCAGTATTTT; CDR3 protein: CASSLALMSGRAPDTQYF; D gene: TRBD2; V gene: TRBV7-2; J gene: TRBJ2-3; clone size: once; CDR3 length: 18
CDR3 DNA: TGTGCCAGCAGTCCGAGACACCCCTCCTACGAGCAGTACTTC; CDR3 protein: CASSPRHPSYEQYF; D gene: -; V gene: TRBV6-5; J gene: TRBJ2-7; clone size: -; CDR3 length: 14
CDR3 DNA: TGTGCCAGCTCTGTGCGGGAGGTTCACACAGATACGCAGTATTTT; CDR3 protein: CASSVREVHTDTQYF; D gene: TRBD2; V gene: TRBV18; J gene: TRBJ2-3; clone size: once; CDR3 length: 15
CDR3 DNA: TGTGCCAGTAGTATTGGACCCCAGGGGAACGGTCAGCCCCAGCATTTT; CDR3 protein: CASSIGPQGNGQPQHF; D gene: -; V gene: TRBV19; J gene: TRBJ1-5; clone size: -; CDR3 length: 16
CDR3 DNA: TGTGCCAGCAGGAGACAGGGAAGTAATGAAAAACTGTTTTTT; CDR3 protein: CASRRQGSNEKLFF; D gene: TRBD1; V gene: TRBV27; J gene: TRBJ1-4; clone size: few; CDR3 length: 14
CDR3 DNA: TGCGCCAGCAGCCCTATAGGGGGGGCCATTGTTAAAGAGACCCAGTACTTC; CDR3 protein: CASSPIGGAIVKETQYF; D gene: -; V gene: TRBV5-1; J gene: TRBJ2-5; clone size: -; CDR3 length: 17
CDR3 DNA: TGTGCCAGTAAGAGCGGGAGCTCCTACAATGAGCAGTTCTTC; CDR3 protein: CASKSGSSYNEQFF; D gene: TRBD2; V gene: TRBV19; J gene: TRBJ2-1; clone size: -; CDR3 length: 14